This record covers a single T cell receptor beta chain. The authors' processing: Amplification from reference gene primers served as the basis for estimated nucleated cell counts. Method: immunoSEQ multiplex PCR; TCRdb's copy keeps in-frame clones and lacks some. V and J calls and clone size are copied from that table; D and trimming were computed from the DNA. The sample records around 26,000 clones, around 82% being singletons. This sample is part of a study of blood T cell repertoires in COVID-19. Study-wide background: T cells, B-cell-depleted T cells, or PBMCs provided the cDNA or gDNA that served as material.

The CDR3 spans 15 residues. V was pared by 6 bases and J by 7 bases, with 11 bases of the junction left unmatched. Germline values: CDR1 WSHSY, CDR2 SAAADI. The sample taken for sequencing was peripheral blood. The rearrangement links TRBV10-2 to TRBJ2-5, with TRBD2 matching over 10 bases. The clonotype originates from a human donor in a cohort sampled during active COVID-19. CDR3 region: CASRDLAGAASTQYF. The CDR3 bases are TGCGCCAGCAGGGACCTAGCGGGGGCAGCGTCGACCCAGTACTTC.